This TCR beta chain was identified during a study of T cells after yellow fever vaccination. Findings of the study overall: Overlap between CD4 and CD8 compartments was detected for a small share of clonotypes. The bulk population could contribute abundant contaminating clonotypes to FACS-sorted repertoires. Subsequent to the booster, the majority of primary-vaccination clones reappeared (roughly 97% CD4, 85% to 90% CD8).

UMIs were added to TCR cDNA along with a universal primer site when it was made by 5'RACE template switching. TCRdb ran MiXCR on the 5' RACE reads and lists one entry per CDR3 protein. The sample lists under 550,000 distinct CDR3 sequences, 20% to 25% seen once, with about a sixth in the top ten. Concerning this clonotype itself: Its target is unknown. One base away lies a much larger clone, so this may be a sequencing read error.

This CDR3 comprises 8 residues. The V gene's germline CDR1 is SQVTM and CDR2 ANQGSEA. The chain joins TRBV29-1 to TRBJ2-5, with D possibly matching TRBD2 (6 bases). The sequencing used PBMCs, collected 21 days after the first yellow fever vaccination. This TCR was sampled from a man younger than 30 who received the YFV17D yellow fever vaccine. This CDR3 reads CRAGAQYF. CDR3 nucleotides: TGCAGAGCGGGTGCCCAGTACTTC.